A selection of T cell receptor beta chains follows, all from one sample in a study of PD-1 blockade in classical Hodgkin lymphoma. Sequencing used immunoSEQ multiplex PCR; TCRdb keeps in-frame clones, though not all of them. The sample consists of 6,600 or so clones, around 75% of them appearing once. The source was peripheral blood mononuclear cells (PBMCs), collected before the fourth cycle of nivolumab. These receptor sequences come from a human donor with classical Hodgkin lymphoma. Each CDR3 is given with its conserved first and last residue. A D gene is named only where the DNA matches it firmly. Clone size appears in some rows only: once, few, many, or a class for an expanded clone.

cdr3_aa	cdr3_nt	v_call	clone_size	d_call	j_call
CASSETTYEQYF	TGTGCCAGCAGTGAAACCACCTACGAGCAGTACTTC	TRBV6-5	.	.	TRBJ2-7
CASSISKSPYEQYF	TGTGCCAGTAGTATCTCTAAATCTCCCTACGAGCAGTACTTC	TRBV19	.	.	TRBJ2-7
CASSYAWTGELFF	TGTGCCAGCAGTTACGCGTGGACCGGGGAGCTGTTTTTT	TRBV6-5	once	.	TRBJ2-2
CASSFGTGYSEQFF	TGTGCCAGCAGTTTCGGGACAGGGTATAGTGAGCAGTTCTTC	TRBV28	.	TRBD1	TRBJ2-1
CASSPRQGHQPQHF	TGTGCCAGCAGTCCGCGACAGGGCCATCAGCCCCAGCATTTT	TRBV28	few	TRBD1	TRBJ1-5
CASSQERGVRSNQPQHF	TGCGCCAGCAGCCAAGAGCGGGGGGTGAGGAGCAATCAGCCCCAGCATTTT	TRBV4-1	few	.	TRBJ1-5
CASSQVGTTGHYQPQHF	TGCGCCAGCAGCCAAGTAGGGACGACAGGCCACTATCAGCCCCAGCATTTT	TRBV4-3	once	.	TRBJ1-5
CASSPTPMWLDGYTF	TGCGCCAGCAGCCCCACCCCTATGTGGTTGGATGGCTACACCTTC	TRBV4-1	.	.	TRBJ1-2
CASSQVLAGGRSYNEQFF	TGCGCCAGCAGCCAAGTCCTAGCGGGAGGCCGCTCCTACAATGAGCAGTTCTTC	TRBV4-1	.	TRBD2	TRBJ2-1
CASSLVFGQVNTEAFF	TGCGCCAGCAGCTTGGTGTTCGGGCAGGTGAACACTGAAGCTTTCTTT	TRBV5-1	.	.	TRBJ1-1
CASSLGPGNTIYF	TGTGCCAGCAGTTTAGGCCCTGGAAACACCATATATTTT	TRBV28	.	.	TRBJ1-3
CASSNPTLALDPDTQYF	TGTGCCAGCAGCAATCCGACACTAGCTCTGGACCCAGATACGCAGTATTTT	TRBV28	once	.	TRBJ2-3
CASSLGADTQYF	TGTGCCAGCAGCTTAGGGGCAGATACGCAGTATTTT	TRBV7-2	.	.	TRBJ2-3
CSVEGGGRAAGTDTQYF	TGCAGCGTTGAAGGCGGTGGGAGGGCCGCGGGCACAGATACGCAGTATTTT	TRBV29-1	few	TRBD2	TRBJ2-3
CASSLQGRDEQFF	TGTGCCAGCAGTTTGCAGGGTAGGGATGAGCAGTTCTTC	TRBV28	.	.	TRBJ2-1
CASNPTGWTGANVLTF	TGTGCCAGCAATCCGACAGGGTGGACTGGGGCCAACGTCCTGACTTTC	TRBV11-2	.	TRBD1	TRBJ2-6
CASSLGTGYEQYF	TGTGCCAGCAGCTTAGGGACAGGCTACGAGCAGTACTTC	TRBV11-3	.	TRBD1	TRBJ2-7
CSDSRGVGTEAFF	TGCAGCGACAGTCGGGGTGTCGGCACTGAAGCTTTCTTT	TRBV29-1	.	.	TRBJ1-1
CASSRLREDDGYTF	TGCGCCAGCAGCCGTCTCCGAGAGGATGATGGCTACACCTTC	TRBV4-3	.	.	TRBJ1-2
CASSLEAIGVPYF	TGTGCCAGCAGCTTAGAAGCAATCGGGGTCCCGTACTTC	TRBV11-2	.	.	TRBJ2-7
CASGPSGRAGELFF	TGTGCCAGCGGTCCTAGCGGGAGGGCCGGGGAGCTGTTTTTT	TRBV7-3	.	TRBD2	TRBJ2-2
CASSLTSKVGNEQFF	TGTGCTAGCAGCTTAACTAGTAAAGTAGGCAATGAGCAGTTCTTC	TRBV7-7	.	.	TRBJ2-1
CASSQVFSGRADTGELFF	TGCGCCAGCAGCCAAGTATTTAGCGGGAGGGCCGACACCGGGGAGCTGTTTTTT	TRBV4-1	.	TRBD2	TRBJ2-2
CASSLEAENEQFF	TGTGCCAGCAGCTTAGAAGCCGAGAATGAGCAGTTCTTC	TRBV7-2	.	.	TRBJ2-1
CASSVGGYYNEQFF	TGTGCCAGCAGCGTTGGAGGGTACTACAATGAGCAGTTCTTC	TRBV9	.	.	TRBJ2-1
CASSVEMRGNTIYF	TGTGCCAGCAGCGTAGAGATGCGAGGAAACACCATATATTTT	TRBV9	.	.	TRBJ1-3
CASNLGQSGTEAFF	TGCGCCAGCAACTTAGGACAGTCTGGCACTGAAGCTTTCTTT	TRBV5-1	.	.	TRBJ1-1
CASSLQSWADTQYF	TGTGCCAGCAGCTTACAGTCTTGGGCGGATACGCAGTATTTT	TRBV5-5	.	.	TRBJ2-3
CASRPTGTEAFF	TGTGCCAGCAGGCCGACAGGGACCGAAGCTTTCTTT	TRBV13	.	TRBD1	TRBJ1-1
CASSQPYGGGYEQYF	TGTGCCAGCAGCCAGCCCTATGGGGGCGGCTACGAGCAGTACTTC	TRBV7-8	.	.	TRBJ2-7
CASSRLAGGRDTQYF	TGCGCCAGCAGCCGACTAGCGGGAGGCAGAGATACGCAGTATTTT	TRBV5-1	.	TRBD2	TRBJ2-3
CASSDEGAETQYF	TGTGCCAGCTCGGACGAGGGTGCAGAGACCCAGTACTTC	TRBV27	few	.	TRBJ2-5
CASSFQGFGEAFF	TGTGCCAGCAGCTTCCAGGGTTTCGGTGAAGCTTTCTTT	TRBV7-2	.	.	TRBJ1-1
CATSTPQGTGANVLTF	TGTGCCACCAGCACTCCACAGGGAACTGGGGCCAACGTCCTGACTTTC	TRBV15	.	.	TRBJ2-6
CASSFSFRLAPTGEQFF	TGTGCCAGCAGCTTCTCCTTTAGACTAGCGCCCACAGGGGAGCAGTTCTTC	TRBV11-2	.	TRBD2	TRBJ2-1
CASSSVIGLYGYTF	TGTGCCAGCAGCTCCGTGATTGGGCTGTATGGCTACACCTTC	TRBV7-2	.	.	TRBJ1-2
CASSPGGGRADHEQYF	TGTGCCAGCAGCCCGGGGGGCGGGAGGGCCGACCACGAGCAGTACTTC	TRBV7-9	medium-sized	TRBD2	TRBJ2-7
CASSLKQPTDTQYF	TGTGCCAGCAGTTTAAAGCAACCCACAGATACGCAGTATTTT	TRBV28	.	.	TRBJ2-3
CASSHEGQGRGGYTF	TGTGCCAGCAGCCACGAAGGACAGGGGCGGGGAGGCTACACCTTC	TRBV14	few	TRBD1	TRBJ1-2
CASSQLGTGEWNSPLHF	TGCGCCAGCAGCCAACTCGGGACAGGGGAATGGAATTCACCCCTCCACTTT	TRBV4-1	.	TRBD1	TRBJ1-6
CASTPGGYSNQPQHF	TGTGCCAGTACCCCGGGCGGATATAGCAATCAGCCCCAGCATTTT	TRBV19	once	.	TRBJ1-5
CASSWRGVGTEAFF	TGTGCCAGCAGCTGGCGGGGAGTAGGGACTGAAGCTTTCTTT	TRBV5-6	few	.	TRBJ1-1
CSVVRGLITEAFF	TGCAGCGTTGTGAGGGGATTAATCACTGAAGCTTTCTTT	TRBV29-1	.	.	TRBJ1-1
CASSLGEGGAYGYTF	TGTGCCAGCAGCTTGGGGGAAGGGGGCGCCTATGGCTACACCTTC	TRBV21-1	.	.	TRBJ1-2
CAWSVLSRGLIHYEQYF	TGTGCCTGGAGTGTTCTTTCACGGGGACTTATTCACTACGAGCAGTACTTC	TRBV30	.	.	TRBJ2-7
CASSSGLASYNEQFF	TGTGCCAGCAGCTCGGGACTAGCCTCCTACAATGAGCAGTTCTTC	TRBV9	.	TRBD2	TRBJ2-1
CASSLAVQETQYF	TGCGCCAGCAGCTTGGCAGTTCAAGAGACCCAGTACTTC	TRBV5-1	.	.	TRBJ2-5
CASSPALSGRVATDTQYF	TGTGCCAGCAGTCCAGCCCTTAGCGGGAGGGTAGCCACAGATACGCAGTATTTT	TRBV28	.	TRBD2	TRBJ2-3
CATSREGAGAYEQYF	TGTGCCACCAGCAGAGAGGGGGCGGGAGCCTACGAGCAGTACTTC	TRBV15	.	.	TRBJ2-7
CASSSSGRQDTQYF	TGTGCCAGCAGCTCAAGCGGGAGGCAAGATACGCAGTATTTT	TRBV5-4	.	TRBD2	TRBJ2-3
CASSLGPGQAWYF	TGTGCCAGCAGCTTAGGTCCGGGCCAAGCGTGGTATTTT	TRBV5-6	.	.	TRBJ2-3